The 16 T cell receptor beta chains below were found in one sample sequenced in a study of beta chain features in type 1 diabetes. Investigators reverse transcribed all isolated RNA, so they sequenced expressed TCRB transcripts. Some clones are missing from TCRdb's copy, which holds only in-frame ones; the method was immunoSEQ multiplex PCR. The data show about 340,000 clones, with 6.5% to 10% seen just once and under 0.5% held by the top ten. Sequenced input: central memory CD4+ T cells from blood. These receptors were taken from a woman aged 18 to 35 in good health.

The chain carries TRBV7-2 and TRBJ2-3; 7 nucleotides align to TRBD2. This CDR3 spans 13 amino acids. Trimming removed 5 bases from V and 6 bases from J; junction bases left unmatched: 5. Germline lookup yields CDR1 SGHTA and CDR2 FQGNSA. The CDR3 sequence is CASSLTSSDTQYF. CDR3 nucleotide sequence: TGTGCCAGCAGCCTGACTAGCAGTGATACGCAGTATTTT.

This sequence joins TRBV11-2 and TRBJ1-3; D is unresolved. Germline V lookup: CDR1 SGHAT, CDR2 FQNNGV. Trimming removed 1 base at V and 9 bases at J, with 7 bases between. The CDR3 length is 12 residues. The CDR3 nucleotides read TGTGCCAGCAGCTTAGGTCGGGGCACCATATATTTT. Its translation is CASSLGRGTIYF.

The table lists this clone with a few counts. The V call is TRBV6-5, the J call TRBJ1-5; weak D call: TRBD1 (6 bases). Per germline, CDR1 MNHEY and CDR2 SVGAGI. Trimming cost V 5 bases and J 5 bases, with 13 bases left between them. This CDR3 is built from 14 residues. CDR3 amino acids: CASSPTGTYQPQHF. CDR3 bases: TGTGCCAGCAGTCCCACAGGGACTTATCAGCCCCAGCATTTT.

This clone turned up a few times. Here the CDR3 DNA reads TGTGCCAGCAGCTTGTACCGACTAGCGGGAAACAATGAGCAGTTCTTC. As protein: CASSLYRLAGNNEQFF. This sequence joins TRBV5-6 and TRBJ2-1; 11 positions match TRBD2. V shed 1 base, J shed 5 bases, and the junction held 5 bases outside the gene matches. There are 16 residues in the CDR3. CDR1 SGHDT and CDR2 YYEEEE come from the germline V gene. Complete variable domain (other parts from reference TRBV5-6 and TRBJ2-1): DAGVTQSPTHLIKTRGQQVTLRCSPKSGHDTVSWYQQALGQGPQFIFQYYEEEERQRGNFPDRFSGHQFPNYSSELNVNALLLGDSALYLCASSLYRLAGNNEQFFGPGTRLTVL.

This sequence joins TRBV10-2 and TRBJ2-2, with a tentative D call TRBD2 (5 bases). There are 14 residues in the CDR3. The germline V gene has CDR1 WSHSY and CDR2 SAAADI. V was shortened by 2 bases and J by 6 bases, with 10 bases between the two germline ends. The CDR3 loop reads CASSERTRAGELFF. The CDR3 DNA sequence: TGCGCCAGCAGTGAGCGCACGAGGGCCGGGGAGCTGTTTTTT.

The V call is TRBV2, the J call TRBJ2-7, with TRBD2 as a possible D gene (5 bases). CDR1 is SNHLY, CDR2 FYNNEI, per germline. This CDR3 is 13 amino acids long. V was cut by 8 bases and J by 2 bases, with 13 bases left in between. This CDR3 reads CASGLHFTYEQYF. The CDR3 bases are TGTGCCAGCGGACTCCACTTCACCTACGAGCAGTACTTC.

This clone was counted between two and nine times. This sequence joins TRBV5-1 and TRBJ1-2, with TRBD1 matching over 9 bases. Germline V gene sequence: CDR1 SGHRS, CDR2 YFSETQ. There are 14 residues in the CDR3. V lost 0 bases, J lost 4 bases, and 1 base stayed unmatched. CDR3 sequence: CASSLGTGAYGYTF. DNA of the CDR3: TGCGCCAGCAGCTTGGGGACAGGGGCCTATGGCTACACCTTC. Full variable domain (missing parts from reference TRBV5-1 and TRBJ1-2): KAGVTQTPRYLIKTRGQQVTLSCSPISGHRSVSWYQQTPGQGLQFLFEYFSETQRNKGNFPGRFSGRQFSNSRSEMNVSTLELGDSALYLCASSLGTGAYGYTFGSGTRLTVV.

This clone has a handful of counts. The rearrangement links TRBV4-1 to TRBJ1-1; no clear D gene. V lost 4 bases, J lost 0 bases, and 18 bases lay in between. Germline V lookup: CDR1 MGHRA, CDR2 YSYEKL. This CDR3 has 17 residues. CDR3 loop: CASSPSGDTEMNTEAFF. For the CDR3, the DNA is TGCGCCAGCAGCCCAAGTGGGGATACAGAAATGAACACTGAAGCTTTCTTT.

The chain recombines TRBV19 with TRBJ2-5, with 8 bases matching TRBD1. From germline, CDR1 is LNHDA and CDR2 SQIVND (reference sequence). V trimming: 5 bases; J trimming: 6 bases; junction bases outside the gene matches: 5. The CDR3 is 13 residues long. The CDR3 DNA is TGTGCCAGTAGTGCAGGGGGCGAGCAGACCCAGTACTTC. Translated: CASSAGGEQTQYF.

This clone was picked up a small number of times. The rearrangement uses TRBV18 and TRBJ2-3; D gene unclear. CDR3 length: 15 residues. V was shortened by 3 bases and J by 0 bases, with 10 bases between the two germline ends. Germline CDR1 and CDR2: KGHSH and LQKENI. In DNA, the CDR3 is TGTGCCAGCTCACCCCCAGTACGGAGCACAGATACGCAGTATTTT. This gives the protein CASSPPVRSTDTQYF.

This clone was observed many times. The chain recombines TRBV9 with TRBJ2-3; D gene ambiguous. Germline lookup yields CDR1 SGDLS and CDR2 YYNGEE. Trimming cost V 2 bases and J 1 base, with 5 bases left between them. The CDR3 loop spans 13 amino acids. The CDR3 loop is CASSVKGTDTQYF. CDR3 DNA sequence: TGTGCCAGCAGCGTTAAAGGCACAGATACGCAGTATTTT.

The chain has TRBV28 and TRBJ1-1, with TRBD1 as a possible D gene (5 bases). The CDR3 is made up of 16 amino acids. V was trimmed by 5 bases and J by 0 bases, leaving 16 bases between them. Germline-derived CDR1 and CDR2 are MDHEN and SYDVKM. In DNA form, the CDR3 reads TGTGCCAGCAGTCTACGGGGGAACGCCATGAACACTGAAGCTTTCTTT. Translation gives CASSLRGNAMNTEAFF. Using reference TRBV28 and TRBJ1-1 for the parts outside the CDR3, the full variable domain is DVKVTQSSRYLVKRTGEKVFLECVQDMDHENMFWYRQDPGLGLRLIYFSYDVKMKEKGDIPEGYSVSREKKERFSLILESASTNQTSMYLCASSLRGNAMNTEAFFGQGTRLTVV.

Only a few counts were recorded for this clone. The rearrangement joins TRBV7-2 to TRBJ1-2; D not certain. Per germline, CDR1 SGHTA and CDR2 FQGNSA. There are 14 residues in the CDR3. V lost 0 bases to trimming and J lost 2 bases, with 7 bases between them. The CDR3: CASSLAGLNYGYTF. CDR3 DNA sequence: TGTGCCAGCAGCTTAGCAGGCCTAAACTATGGCTACACCTTC.

This chain joins TRBV4-3 and TRBJ2-7; TRBD2 agrees at 9 bases. With 1 base clipped from V and 4 bases from J, the junction kept 5 bases outside the gene matches. CDR1 is LGHNA, CDR2 YSLEER, per germline. The CDR3 has 15 amino acids. CDR3 sequence reads: CASSQALAGWYEQYF. CDR3 nucleotides: TGCGCCAGCAGCCAAGCCCTAGCGGGATGGTACGAGCAGTACTTC.

This clone has at least ten counts. The chain carries TRBV5-1 and TRBJ2-4, with 11 bases identical to TRBD2. Germline assignment: CDR1 SGHRS and CDR2 YFSETQ. This CDR3 comprises 15 residues. Losses at the gene ends were 2 bases for V and 7 bases for J; bases not matched to a gene: 5. Here the CDR3 reads CASSFQASGRNIQYF. CDR3 nucleotide sequence: TGCGCCAGCAGCTTCCAGGCTAGCGGGAGGAACATTCAGTACTTC.

J is TRBJ2-7 and V is TRBV7-2; 8 positions match TRBD2. This CDR3 is built from 14 residues. The germline gives CDR1 SGHTA, CDR2 FQGNSA. V lost 5 bases and J lost 1; bases outside the gene matches: 4. The CDR3 loop reads CASSESGGSYEQYF. The CDR3 DNA reads TGTGCCAGCAGCGAGTCGGGAGGGTCCTACGAGCAGTACTTC.